The next 9 T cell receptor beta chains were all read from a single sample in a study of cytotoxic CD8 clonotypes in ibrutinib-treated CLL. The data were produced by immunoSEQ multiplex PCR, yet TCRdb's version contains in-frame clones alone and is incomplete. The sample carries about 28,000 clones, 62% recorded once. Material: PBMCs, obtained before ibrutinib treatment. These receptors were obtained from a human donor with chronic lymphocytic leukemia.

The gene calls are TRBV6-6 and TRBJ2-5; TRBD2 might be the D (5 bases). V lost 2 bases and J lost 4, with 14 bases in between. CDR1 MNHNY and CDR2 SVGAGI come from the germline V gene (reference sequence). The CDR3 consists of 15 residues. The CDR3 region has the DNA TGTGCCAGCAGTTACGCTTCACTAGTCCCAGAGACCCAGTACTTC. This sequence encodes CASSYASLVPETQYF.

This clone was observed a handful of times. The gene calls are TRBV18 and TRBJ2-7, with D unresolved. CDR3 size: 15 residues. Trimming pared 2 bases from V and 2 bases from J, leaving 13 bases between. Germline CDR1 is KGHSH and CDR2 is LQKENI. The CDR3 loop reads CASSPEEGPAYEQYF. The CDR3 nucleotides read TGTGCCAGCTCACCAGAGGAAGGGCCAGCCTACGAGCAGTACTTC.

The rearrangement uses TRBV11-2 and TRBJ1-2; D remains ambiguous. The CDR3 has 11 amino acids. The V end was cut by 6 bases, the J end by 8 bases, with 10 bases between. Looked up from germline, CDR1 is SGHAT and CDR2 is FQNNGV. The CDR3 sequence is CASSSWLGYTF. CDR3 in DNA: TGTGCCAGCAGTTCCTGGTTAGGCTACACCTTC.

This chain joins TRBV5-4 and TRBJ2-5; 7 bases line up with TRBD2. Germline loops: CDR1 SGHNT, CDR2 YYREEE (reference sequence). This CDR3 spans 14 amino acids. V lost 0 bases to trimming and J lost 1 base; unmatched junction nucleotides: 0. The CDR3 is CASSLGGGQETQYF. CDR3 DNA: TGTGCCAGCAGCTTGGGCGGGGGCCAAGAGACCCAGTACTTC. The whole variable domain, remainder taken from reference TRBV5-4 and TRBJ2-5, is ETGVTQSPTHLIKTRGQQVTLRCSSQSGHNTVSWYQQALGQGPQFIFQYYREEENGRGNFPPRFSGLQFPNYSSELNVNALELDDSALYLCASSLGGGQETQYFGPGTRLLVL.

Only a few counts were recorded for this clone. The rearrangement links TRBV19 to TRBJ1-2, with 10 nucleotides matching TRBD1. V lost 0 bases, J lost 3 bases, and 1 base stayed unmatched. This CDR3 region has 15 residues. Germline loops: CDR1 LNHDA, CDR2 SQIVND (reference sequence). As DNA, the CDR3 is TGTGCCAGTAGTATAGAGGGACAGGGGCACTATGGCTACACCTTC. Translated: CASSIEGQGHYGYTF.

This clone came up a few times. The CDR3 bases are TGTGCCAGCAGCCAAGTACAGGGATCGGCGGACTATGGCTACACCTTC. The encoded protein is CASSQVQGSADYGYTF. This chain links TRBV4-2 with TRBJ1-2; maybe TRBD1 (6 bases). CDR3 length: 16 residues. V was pared by 1 base and J by 3 bases, with 15 bases between. Germline V CDR1 and CDR2: LGHNA, YNFKEQ.

This clone has only a few counts. This chain joins TRBV10-2 and TRBJ1-4, with D unresolved. Germline V gene lookup returns CDR1 WSHSY and CDR2 SAAADI. With 1 base removed from V and 10 bases from J, the gap between germline ends came to 10 bases. CDR3 size: 13 residues. DNA of the CDR3: TGCGCCAGCAGTGAGTTTGTGGGCGTAAAACTGTTTTTT. Amino acids: CASSEFVGVKLFF.

The V call is TRBV4-1, the J call TRBJ2-1; D may be TRBD2 (6 bases). V lost 1 base and J lost 5, with 12 bases in between. The CDR3 covers 15 residues. CDR1 is MGHRA and CDR2 is YSYEKL in the germline V gene. CDR3: CASSQGDLINNEQFF. The CDR3 bases are TGCGCCAGCAGCCAAGGGGACTTGATAAACAATGAGCAGTTCTTC.

The V gene is TRBV28, the J gene TRBJ2-7; TRBD2 might be the D (5 bases). V lost 7 bases and J lost 7, with 20 bases in between. This CDR3 has 14 amino acids. Per the germline V gene, CDR1 is MDHEN and CDR2 is SYDVKM. CDR3 residues: CASKTPGLSREQYF. In DNA, the CDR3 is TGTGCCAGCAAGACCCCAGGACTCTCGCGGGAGCAGTACTTC.